The sequence of this T cell receptor beta chain was determined in a study of regulatory T cells in long-lasting Graves disease. Documented time point: newly diagnosed GD, antithyroid drugs for less than 3 months. The TCR library used RNA extracted from PBMCs. V dropped 4 bases and J dropped 2; count of bases not matched to a gene: 6. The CDR3 sequence is 17 residues long. Germline lookup yields CDR1 MDHEN and CDR2 SYDVKM. In building TCR beta libraries, iRepertoire HTBI primers were used together with Arm-PCR of CDR3 regions. A single record per CDR3 protein comes from TCRdb applying MiXCR to the multiplex PCR reads. The sample records 400,000 to 500,000 distinct CDR3 sequences, around 15% being singletons. This clonotype was seen at least ten times. The sample was also linked to a second study, of T cells in Graves' hyperthyroidism and ophthalmopathy. That publication notes: HTBI primers were used for first-round RT-PCR of the TCR CDR3.

This specimen was peripheral blood mononuclear cells (PBMCs), taken at new diagnosis, from a patient treated with antithyroid drugs. This sequence joins TRBV28 and TRBJ2-6, with 9 bases identical to TRBD1. This TCR was sampled from a woman aged 45-65 years with Graves disease. CDR3 nucleotide sequence: TGTGCCAGCAGTTACTACAGGGGGCTGACTGGGGCCAACGTCCTGACTTTC. Protein: CASSYYRGLTGANVLTF.